This T cell receptor beta chain emerged from a study of OX40 agonist ivuxolimab in advanced cancers. Describing the broader study: Ivuxolimab, which targeted the costimulatory receptor OX40 (CD134), was an agonistic, fully human IgG2 monoclonal antibody. Three dose-escalation patients achieved partial responses, one with hepatocellular carcinoma and two with cutaneous melanoma. A male proportion of under 85% and a mean age of roughly 58 years, ranging from roughly 23 to 90, were recorded for the dose-escalation cohort. The paper reports the monotherapy dose-escalation portion (N of about 56 patients) of the phase I ivuxolimab trial. Intravenous ivuxolimab was administered to patients every 2 weeks at six dose levels: 0.01, 0.1, 0.3, 1.5, 3 and 10 mg/kg. Patients were allowed to have had prior anti-PD-1, anti-PD-L1 or anti-CTLA-4 therapy, and 30% to 50% of the dose-escalation patients had previously received checkpoint inhibitors. Peripheral TCRbeta sequencing aimed to test whether ivuxolimab altered TCR sequence diversity and caused clonal T-cell expansion. Of the approximately 50 patients in dose escalation, around 19 had hepatocellular carcinoma, about 15 had melanoma, 9 had renal cell carcinoma and 9 had head and neck cancer. Paper-wide results and their limitations: Antigen specificity was not determined for the clonally expanded peripheral T cells. At doses of 0.1 to 3.0 mg/kg, clonal expansion of both CD4+ and CD8+ blood T cells was observed from baseline to week 6. In the 0.1-3.0 mg/kg groups, partial responders had among the lowest normalized peripheral clonal expansion, particularly in CD8+ T cells. Low levels of normalized T-cell clonal expansion were also shown by some nonresponding patients. After ivuxolimab, CD8+ T cells had more expanded clones than CD4+ T cells on average.

Genomic DNA was extracted from sorted cells for sequencing of the TCRbeta CDR3 region. TCRbeta CDR3 regions were sequenced using the immunoSEQ Assay. Drawn from immuneACCESS, this table holds only the in-frame rearrangements with V and J called that TCRdb kept. Clones are partly lost; checked studies trace under half to an unresolved V gene and leave the rest unexplained. The table for this sample lists 60,000 to 90,000 clones; 88% of them were counted only once. Together, the top ten hold around 0.93% of the sample. Points on this clone: What this receptor recognizes is not known. It has no much larger one-base neighbor in the sample; base qualities were not kept.

The CDR3, cysteine through phenylalanine, is 16 amino acids long. Just CDR3 DNA is preserved here, 48 bases in frame from base 1. From the germline V gene (reference sequence), CDR1 is LNHDA and CDR2 is SQIVND. For this chain, trimming is 3 bases at the V end and 7 bases at the J end, and the number of junction bases without a gene match is 9. Patients with autoimmune disease history or receiving systemic immunosuppression were excluded from the trial. In every dose cohort, peripheral blood was drawn for TCR sequencing at baseline, cycle 4 day 1, and cycle 7 day 1. Samples came from an open-label, multicenter, first-in-human phase I dose-escalation trial of ivuxolimab. The trial enrolled adults with locally advanced or metastatic head and neck squamous cell, hepatocellular, melanoma or renal cell carcinoma. Before TCR sequencing, CD4+ and CD8+ T cells were separately sorted from peripheral blood.

This clonotype originated in an adult with an advanced solid tumor such as melanoma, head and neck, liver or kidney cancer. This sequence uses TRBV19 and TRBJ2-4; 10 central bases correspond to TRBD2. The sample here was CD4+ or CD8+ T cells sorted from blood, taken in a trial of the OX40 agonist ivuxolimab. This receptor carries the CDR3 CASSISGGAGGNIQYF. The nucleotide sequence reads TGTGCCAGTAGTATCAGCGGGGGGGCCGGCGGGAACATTCAGTACTTC.